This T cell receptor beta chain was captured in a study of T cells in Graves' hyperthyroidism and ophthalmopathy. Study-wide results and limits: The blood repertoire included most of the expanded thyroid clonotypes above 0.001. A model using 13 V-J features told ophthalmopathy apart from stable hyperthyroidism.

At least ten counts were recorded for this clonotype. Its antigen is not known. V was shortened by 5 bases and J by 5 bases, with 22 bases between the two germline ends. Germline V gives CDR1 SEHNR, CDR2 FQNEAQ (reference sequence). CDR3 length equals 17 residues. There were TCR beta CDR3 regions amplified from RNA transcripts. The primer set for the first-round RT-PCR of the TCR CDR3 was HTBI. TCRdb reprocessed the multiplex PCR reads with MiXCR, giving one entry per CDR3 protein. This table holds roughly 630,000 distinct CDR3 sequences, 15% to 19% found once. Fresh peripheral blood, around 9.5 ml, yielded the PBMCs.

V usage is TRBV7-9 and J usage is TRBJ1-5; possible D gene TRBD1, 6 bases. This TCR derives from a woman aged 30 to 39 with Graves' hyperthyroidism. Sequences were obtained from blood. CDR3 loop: CASSHNPDFGGDQPQHF. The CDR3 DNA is TGTGCCAGCAGCCATAACCCGGACTTTGGGGGCGATCAGCCCCAGCATTTT.